This T cell receptor (beta chain) was recovered during a study of T cell changes during pregnancy in multiple sclerosis (dated by TCRdb to between 2018 and 2020). Regarding the research as a whole: In women with multiple sclerosis, the researchers looked at how the T cell repertoire shifted as pregnancy progressed.

The library was obtained by the immunoSEQ multiplex PCR assay. This is the immuneACCESS table as TCRdb keeps it, with only in-frame sequences that have V and J called. A part of the clones is gone; compared with another copy, unresolved V genes explain less than half, and the rest is unexplained. The sample data list just under 40,000 clones, and 90% of these were observed just once. Together, the top ten hold 0.45% to 0.55% of the sample. A word on this clone: Its cognate antigen has yet to be identified. Per-base qualities were not stored, and no clone one base away is much larger.

As encoded in the germline V gene (reference sequence), CDR1 is LNHDA while CDR2 is SQIVND. V lost 8 bases and J lost 6 bases; the stretch between them is 14 bases long. Counted from cysteine to phenylalanine, this CDR3 has 12 amino acids. Of the read, only the CDR3 DNA is kept; its 36 bases are in frame from base 1. Material: CD4+ T cells from peripheral blood mononuclear cells, obtained in the first trimester of pregnancy. The rearrangement combines TRBV19 with TRBJ2-7; a tentative D match to TRBD2 spans 6 bases. The TCR was taken from a female donor in good health, enrolled as a control in a pregnancy study. The CDR3 region: CASGERRGEQYF. Here is the DNA: TGTGCCAGTGGGGAAAGGCGGGGCGAGCAGTACTTC. This CDR3, with the reference TRBV19 and TRBJ2-7 proteins standing in past its ends, gives the full variable domain DGGITQSPKYLFRKEGQNVTLSCEQNLNHDAMYWYRQDPGQGLRLIYYSQIVNDFQKGDIAEGYSVSREKKESFPLTVTSAQKNPTAFYLCASGERRGEQYFGPGTRLTVT.